This T cell receptor beta chain was obtained from a study of blood T cells in healthy people across ages. Study-wide findings and caveats: Higher diversity and more naive CD4+ cells were features of long-lived donors, compared to aged donors. Per million T cells, TCR beta diversity dropped about linearly as age rose. The donors' CMV status was not determined, possibly confounding changes in expanded clonotypes.

Germline loops: CDR1 DFQATT, CDR2 SNEGSKA (reference sequence). V shed 6 bases, J shed 6 bases, and the junction held 9 bases outside the gene matches. The CDR3 is made up of 14 amino acids. A sample-barcoded 5' primer and a J-beta primer mix were used in a second PCR of roughly 7 to 11 cycles. All cDNA molecules were each tagged by a template-switch adaptor with 12 random nucleotides. MiXCR, run by TCRdb on the 5' RACE reads, gives a single entry per CDR3 protein. The table has 1.5 million or so distinct CDR3 sequences, roughly two fifths seen once; the top ten hold over 3.5%. This clonotype was detected only a few times. The antigen remains unidentified.

J is TRBJ2-4 and V is TRBV20-1, with TRBD2 matching over 9 bases. This clonotype was obtained from a woman between 18 and 30 years old in good health. Material: blood. In nucleotides, the CDR3 is TGCAGTGCCCCTAGCGGGGCAGGTAGAAACATTCAGTACTTC. This gives the protein CSAPSGAGRNIQYF.